This passage covers 15 T cell receptor beta chains from one sample sequenced in a study of cytomegalovirus exposure and HLA in healthy donors. Amplification used 60 Vbeta primers and 13 Jbeta primers. Data came from immunoSEQ multiplex PCR; TCRdb stores just in-frame clones and leaves some out. The sample shows approximately 140,000 clones, 55% to 80% of them seen only once. Sequenced sample: PBMCs. These receptors originate from an older woman in good health and CMV-seropositive.

The rearrangement joins TRBV28 to TRBJ2-5, with 7 bases lining up with TRBD1. Looked up from germline, CDR1 is MDHEN and CDR2 is SYDVKM. There are 14 residues in the CDR3. J lost 5 bases, V lost 3 bases, and 6 bases had no gene match. The CDR3 loop is CASSFEGGHETQYF. CDR3 sequence (DNA): TGTGCCAGCAGTTTTGAAGGGGGCCACGAGACCCAGTACTTC. Combining the CDR3 with reference TRBV28 and TRBJ2-5 gives the whole variable domain DVKVTQSSRYLVKRTGEKVFLECVQDMDHENMFWYRQDPGLGLRLIYFSYDVKMKEKGDIPEGYSVSREKKERFSLILESASTNQTSMYLCASSFEGGHETQYFGPGTRLLVL.

This rearrangement joins TRBV19 to TRBJ2-7; possibly TRBD2 for D (5 bases). V was shortened by 10 bases and J by 3 bases, with 16 bases between the two germline ends. The CDR3 covers 13 residues. CDR1 is LNHDA and CDR2 is SQIVND in the germline V gene (reference sequence). The CDR3 nucleotides read TGTGCCACTTCCCCGGGATACCTCTACGAGCAGTACTTC. This sequence encodes CATSPGYLYEQYF.

The chain has TRBV10-3 and TRBJ1-1, with 7 bases fitting TRBD1. J lost 5 bases, V lost 6 bases, and 3 bases had no gene match. Germline CDR1 and CDR2: ENHRY and SYGVKD. The CDR3 is 12 residues long. Here the CDR3 reads CAIRTGRTEAFF. CDR3 coding DNA: TGTGCCATCAGGACAGGGAGGACTGAAGCTTTCTTT.

The V call is TRBV2, the J call TRBJ2-5, with a tentative D call TRBD2 (5 bases). The CDR3 consists of 12 residues. With 7 bases removed from V and 5 bases from J, the gap between germline ends came to 11 bases. The germline gives CDR1 SNHLY, CDR2 FYNNEI. The CDR3 region is CASTDGVETQYF. CDR3 bases: TGTGCCAGCACGGACGGGGTTGAGACCCAGTACTTC.

This chain connects TRBV7-6 to TRBJ2-7, with 9 bases lining up with TRBD2. This CDR3 spans 15 amino acids. The germline V gene has CDR1 SGHVS and CDR2 FNYEAQ. V lost 2 bases, J lost 2 bases, and 4 bases stayed unmatched. CDR3 sequence: CASSLTAGGPYEQYF. CDR3 sequence (DNA): TGTGCCAGCAGCTTAACGGCGGGAGGGCCCTACGAGCAGTACTTC.

The V call is TRBV14, the J call TRBJ2-1; D uncertain. This CDR3 has 12 amino acids. Germline CDR1 SGHDN, CDR2 FVKESK. Trimming shortened V by 1 base and J by 10 bases, and 8 bases separated the two germline ends. The CDR3 loop reads CASSQGGEEQFF. CDR3 coding DNA: TGTGCCAGCAGCCAAGGAGGTGAGGAGCAGTTCTTC.

This clone has a handful of counts. The chain carries TRBV5-1 and TRBJ2-7; 10 bases fit TRBD2. There are 15 residues in the CDR3. Per germline, CDR1 SGHRS and CDR2 YFSETQ. V lost 0 bases to trimming and J lost 7 bases; unmatched junction nucleotides: 7. The CDR3 loop is CASSLDAAGGREQYF. The CDR3 nucleotides are TGCGCCAGCAGCTTGGATGCAGCGGGAGGGCGGGAGCAGTACTTC.

The V call is TRBV9, the J call TRBJ2-1, with 9 positions matching TRBD1. CDR1 and CDR2 from the germline V gene are SGDLS and YYNGEE. Trimming removed 4 bases from V and 3 bases from J; junction bases left unmatched: 11. The CDR3 contains 17 residues. The CDR3 DNA reads TGTGCCAGCAGCAAAACGGGACAGGGAGTTAACTACAATGAGCAGTTCTTC. Translating it yields CASSKTGQGVNYNEQFF.

The chain has TRBV28 and TRBJ1-2; D is possibly TRBD1 (5 bases). The V and J ends lost 6 bases and 0 bases respectively, with 11 bases between them. This CDR3 region has 14 residues. Looked up from germline, CDR1 is MDHEN and CDR2 is SYDVKM. The CDR3 spells CASRNHRSNYGYTF. Written as DNA, the CDR3 is TGTGCCAGCAGAAACCACAGGTCTAACTATGGCTACACCTTC.

This clone occurred a few times. The V call is TRBV7-3, the J call TRBJ2-2, with 7 bases fitting TRBD2. Germline assignment: CDR1 SGHTA and CDR2 FQGTGA. V was clipped by 5 bases and J by 7 bases; unmatched bases: 10. The CDR3 consists of 15 residues. CDR3 protein: CASSGSGRAVGELFF. In nucleotides, the CDR3 is TGTGCCAGCAGCGGCTCGGGGAGGGCAGTCGGGGAGCTGTTTTTT.

This clone was recorded once. The chain is built from TRBV10-2 and TRBJ2-2; 8 bases line up with TRBD2. This CDR3 is built from 15 residues. V shed 6 bases, J shed 6 bases, and the junction held 9 bases outside the gene matches. Germline CDR1 and CDR2: WSHSY and SAAADI. CDR3: CASSPLREVSGELFF. In DNA, the CDR3 is TGCGCCAGCAGCCCGTTGCGGGAGGTTTCCGGGGAGCTGTTTTTT.

J is TRBJ1-5 and V is TRBV5-4; D might be TRBD1 (6 bases). The ends were cut back, 4 bases at V and 10 bases at J, with 18 bases in the middle. The CDR3 has 14 residues. Germline CDR1 SGHNT, CDR2 YYREEE (reference sequence). In DNA, the CDR3 is TGTGCCAGCAGCGCTGGGCAGGGGAGGGGTCCCCAGCATTTT. This sequence encodes CASSAGQGRGPQHF.

The rearrangement links TRBV29-1 to TRBJ2-7, with 12 positions matching TRBD2. The CDR3 runs to 14 residues. Germline V CDR1 and CDR2: SQVTM, ANQGSEA. After removal of 7 bases from V and 6 bases from J, the junction contained 10 bases not matched to a gene. The CDR3 region is CSAETSGRLGEQYF. CDR3 nucleotides: TGCAGCGCCGAAACTAGCGGGAGGTTGGGCGAGCAGTACTTC.

Note on this clone: The junction does not match germline at one end; this may be a read error. The rearrangement joins TRBV11-2 to TRBJ1-3; 7 bases line up with TRBD1. The CDR3 sequence is 16 residues long. Germline assignment: CDR1 SGHAT and CDR2 FQNNGV. CDR3 DNA sequence: TGTGCCAGCAGCGTAGACAGGGCCCTGGTCGGAAACACCATATATTTT. Protein sequence: CASSVDRALVGNTIYF. Variable domain in full (rest from reference TRBV11-2 and TRBJ1-3): EAGVAQSPRYKIIEKRQSVAFWCNPISGHATLYWYQQILGQGPKLLIQFQNNGVVDDSQLPKDRFSAERLKGVDSTLKIQPAKLEDSAVYLCASSVDRALVGNTIYFGEGSWLTVV.

This clone was found once. The rearrangement joins TRBV7-9 to TRBJ2-6; TRBD1 might be the D (6 bases). The V end was cut by 7 bases, the J end by 0 bases, with 10 bases between. Germline lookup yields CDR1 SEHNR and CDR2 FQNEAQ (reference sequence). The CDR3 spans 15 residues. The CDR3 is CASNGQSSGANVLTF. The CDR3 region has the DNA TGTGCCAGCAATGGACAGAGCTCTGGGGCCAACGTCCTGACTTTC.